These 27 T cell receptor beta chains originate from one sample sequenced in a study of CD8+ T cells in alopecia areata. The treatment was: oral pan-JAK inhibitor, 5-10 mg twice daily. Following RNA extraction, reverse transcription yielded cDNA that acted as the sequencing template. Profiling relied on immunoSEQ multiplex PCR, and the TCRdb table lists in-frame clones only, not all of them. Of around 200,000 clones in the sample, 40% to 65% were seen once. The starting material was CD8+ T cells sorted from blood, obtained at week 24, from a patient treated with tofacitinib. These receptors all come from a human donor with alopecia areata.

This clone was seen a few times. V gene TRBV30 combines with J gene TRBJ1-3; tentatively, D is TRBD1 (5 bases). The V gene's germline CDR1 is GTSNPN and CDR2 SVGIG (reference sequence). V lost 3 bases and J 3 bases, leaving 6 bases between the germline ends. The CDR3 extends over 12 amino acids. CDR3 loop: CAWSRVGNTIYF. The CDR3 DNA reads as TGTGCCTGGAGCAGGGTTGGAAACACCATATATTTT. Full variable domain (outside the CDR3, taken from reference TRBV30 and TRBJ1-3): SQTIHQWPATLVQPVGSPLSLECTVEGTSNPNLYWYRQAAGRGLQLLFYSVGIGQISSEVPQNLSASRPQDRQFILSSKKLLLSDSGFYLCAWSRVGNTIYFGEGSWLTVV.

CDR3 protein: CASPRTEAFF. The CDR3, as DNA: TGTGCCAGCCCCCGCACTGAAGCTTTCTTT. The chain employs TRBV27 and TRBJ1-1; no firm D call. Looked up from germline, CDR1 is MNHEY and CDR2 is SMNVEV (reference sequence). V was shortened by 8 bases and J by 4 bases, with 5 bases between the two germline ends. The CDR3 is 10 residues long.

This clone occurred a few times. This chain links TRBV13 with TRBJ2-1; D is uncertain. CDR3 length: 13 residues. V was cut by 2 bases and J by 4 bases, with 6 bases left in between. Germline V lookup: CDR1 PRHDT, CDR2 FYEKMQ (reference sequence). The CDR3 DNA follows: TGTGCCAGCAGCTTAACTCAGTACAATGAGCAGTTCTTC. Translation: CASSLTQYNEQFF.

The chain combines TRBV2 with TRBJ2-7, with D possibly TRBD2 on 6 matching bases. CDR3 length: 13 amino acids. The germline V gene has CDR1 SNHLY and CDR2 FYNNEI. V lost 1 base and J lost 6, with 10 bases in between. CDR3 region: CASSEGGTSEQYF. The CDR3 DNA reads as TGTGCCAGCAGTGAAGGCGGGACTTCCGAGCAGTACTTC. The full variable domain, its missing parts supplied by reference TRBV2 and TRBJ2-7, is EPEVTQTPSHQVTQMGQEVILRCVPISNHLYFYWYRQILGQKVEFLVSFYNNEISEKSEIFDDQFSVERPDGSNFTLKIRSTKLEDSAMYFCASSEGGTSEQYFGPGTRLTVT.

This clone was observed a few times. The V call is TRBV9, the J call TRBJ2-3; 7 bases align to TRBD1. V gave up 0 bases and J gave up 2 bases; unmatched junction bases: 6. The CDR3 has 16 residues. Germline assignment: CDR1 SGDLS and CDR2 YYNGEE. CDR3 coding DNA: TGTGCCAGCAGCGTAGGGGACAGCCAACACACAGATACGCAGTATTTT. Its translation: CASSVGDSQHTDTQYF. The whole variable domain, filled in from reference TRBV9 and TRBJ2-3, reads DSGVTQTPKHLITATGQRVTLRCSPRSGDLSVYWYQQSLDQGLQFLIQYYNGEERAKGNILERFSAQQFPDLHSELNLSSLELGDSALYFCASSVGDSQHTDTQYFGPGTRLTVL.

There are a few counts of this clone. The rearrangement links TRBV6-1 to TRBJ1-1, with D maybe TRBD1 (5 bases). The CDR3 extends over 14 amino acids. V was clipped by 8 bases and J by 0 bases, with 13 bases between them. Germline CDR1 and CDR2: MNHNS and SASEGT. CDR3 nucleotide sequence: TGTGCCAGCGAGCGGGGGGTTGTGAACACTGAAGCTTTCTTT. Amino acids: CASERGVVNTEAFF.

On this clone itself: The identical CDR3 is also encoded by other nucleotide sequences in the sample. The chain combines TRBV29-1 with TRBJ2-2; D is unresolved. The CDR3 totals 10 residues. Germline V gene data show CDR1 as SQVTM and CDR2 as ANQGSEA. Trimming left V 7 bases short and J 3 bases short, with 3 bases between. The CDR3 is CSAYTGELFF. The DNA of the CDR3 is TGCAGCGCCTACACCGGGGAGCTGTTTTTT.

CDR3 residues: CSGSDGSTEAFF. The CDR3 DNA is TGCAGCGGGTCGGATGGTAGTACTGAAGCTTTCTTT. The J gene is TRBJ1-1, the V gene TRBV29-1; D is uncertain. Trimming left V 7 bases short and J 5 bases short, with 14 bases between. The CDR3 runs 12 residues. Germline CDR1 reads SQVTM; CDR2 reads ANQGSEA.

This chain links TRBV30 with TRBJ2-3, with TRBD1 matching over 8 bases. The CDR3 spans 14 residues. Germline V gene sequence: CDR1 GTSNPN, CDR2 SVGIG (reference sequence). Losses at the gene ends were 8 bases for V and 0 bases for J; bases not matched to a gene: 7. CDR3 in DNA: TGTGCCGGGGATCAGGGGGCTAGCACAGATACGCAGTATTTT. As protein: CAGDQGASTDTQYF.

The V gene is TRBV5-6, the J gene TRBJ1-2, with 7 bases that match TRBD1. This CDR3 spans 14 amino acids. CDR1 is SGHDT and CDR2 is YYEEEE in the germline V gene. The J segment lost 3 bases and the V segment lost 3 bases, leaving 5 bases of the junction unmatched. CDR3 loop: CASSSDRADYGYTF. In nucleotides, the CDR3 is TGTGCCAGCAGCTCCGACAGGGCCGACTATGGCTACACCTTC.

A few counts support this clone. This specimen includes other DNA sequences encoding the same CDR3. J is TRBJ1-2 and V is TRBV29-1; 9 positions match TRBD1. Germline V gene data show CDR1 as SQVTM and CDR2 as ANQGSEA. The CDR3 is made up of 12 amino acids. With 6 bases clipped from V and 5 bases from J, the junction kept 4 bases outside the gene matches. This CDR3 is CSVPGTGYGYTF. Written as DNA, the CDR3 is TGCAGCGTCCCCGGGACAGGGTATGGCTACACCTTC.

This clone was found a few times. The rearrangement joins TRBV9 to TRBJ2-3; maybe TRBD2 (6 bases). This CDR3 has 15 residues. The germline CDR1 and CDR2 sequences are SGDLS and YYNGEE. V was clipped by 3 bases and J by 2 bases, with 13 bases between them. The CDR3 DNA sequence: TGTGCCAGCAGCGGCTTAGGAGGGGACACAGATACGCAGTATTTT. Translated: CASSGLGGDTDTQYF. Combining the CDR3 with reference TRBV9 and TRBJ2-3 gives the whole variable domain DSGVTQTPKHLITATGQRVTLRCSPRSGDLSVYWYQQSLDQGLQFLIQYYNGEERAKGNILERFSAQQFPDLHSELNLSSLELGDSALYFCASSGLGGDTDTQYFGPGTRLTVL.

The genes are TRBV13 and TRBJ2-3; 12 bases are shared with TRBD2. The germline gives CDR1 PRHDT, CDR2 FYEKMQ (reference sequence). This CDR3 contains 15 residues. V gave up 5 bases and J gave up 2 bases; unmatched junction bases: 2. DNA for the CDR3: TGTGCCAGCAGCCCTAGCGGGGGGGTCACAGATACGCAGTATTTT. Translated: CASSPSGGVTDTQYF. Complete variable domain (other parts from reference TRBV13 and TRBJ2-3): AAGVIQSPRHLIKEKRETATLKCYPIPRHDTVYWYQQGPGQDPQFLISFYEKMQSDKGSIPDRFSAQQFSDYHSELNMSSLELGDSALYFCASSPSGGVTDTQYFGPGTRLTVL.

CDR3 sequence reads: CASSLGGSSYEQYF. CDR3 DNA sequence: TGCGCCAGCAGCTTGGGCGGTAGCTCCTACGAGCAGTACTTC. The J gene is TRBJ2-7, the V gene TRBV5-1; no clear D. Germline V lookup: CDR1 SGHRS, CDR2 YFSETQ. This CDR3 comprises 14 residues. Trimming removed 0 bases at V and 0 bases at J, with 7 bases between.

This chain links TRBV4-1 with TRBJ1-6, with D uncertain. V gave up 3 bases and J gave up 5 bases, with 17 bases separating them. The CDR3 is 17 amino acids. Per the germline V gene, CDR1 is MGHRA and CDR2 is YSYEKL. The CDR3 loop is CASSHNPSTVDNSPLHF. The CDR3 DNA follows: TGCGCCAGCAGCCACAACCCCTCGACCGTTGATAATTCACCCCTCCACTTT.

Notes on this clone: Additional DNA sequences in this sample encode the identical CDR3. The V and J genes are TRBV29-1 and TRBJ2-2, with D unclear. Germline lookup yields CDR1 SQVTM and CDR2 ANQGSEA. The CDR3 runs to 10 residues. V lost 3 bases to trimming and J lost 5 bases, with 1 base between them. The CDR3 loop is CSVDTGELFF. CDR3 DNA: TGCAGCGTTGATACCGGGGAGCTGTTTTTT.

The chain carries TRBV7-9 and TRBJ1-5; D might be TRBD1 (5 bases). This CDR3 contains 15 residues. The germline V and J ends were trimmed by 1 base and 7 bases, with 14 bases remaining between them. CDR1 is SEHNR, CDR2 FQNEAQ, per germline (reference sequence). CDR3 in DNA: TGTGCCAGCAGCTTAGAGGGGAGGGGAGGACAGCCCCAGCATTTT. As protein: CASSLEGRGGQPQHF. The whole variable domain, remainder taken from reference TRBV7-9 and TRBJ1-5, is DTGVSQNPRHKITKRGQNVTFRCDPISEHNRLYWYRQTLGQGPEFLTYFQNEAQLEKSRLLSDRFSAERPKGSFSTLEIQRTEQGDSAMYLCASSLEGRGGQPQHFGDGTRLSIL.

The chain employs TRBV9 and TRBJ2-6; either TRBD1 or TRBD2 may fit D (6 bases each). Trimming cost V 3 bases and J 1 base, with 17 bases left between them. This CDR3 spans 18 amino acids. The germline V gene has CDR1 SGDLS and CDR2 YYNGEE. DNA of the CDR3: TGTGCCAGCAGCGCGGAATCAGGGGACTTATCTGGGGCCAACGTCCTGACTTTC. Translated, it gives CASSAESGDLSGANVLTF.

This sequence joins TRBV5-6 and TRBJ1-2, with 9 bases matching TRBD1. Unmatched junction bases numbered 9, after V lost 4 bases and J lost 8 bases. The CDR3 has 14 amino acids. The germline gives CDR1 SGHDT, CDR2 YYEEEE. For the CDR3, the DNA is TGTGCCAGCAGCGGCACAGGGGGCGCGAGAGGCTACACCTTC. Residues: CASSGTGGARGYTF.

The CDR3: CSVEVGTGRETQYF. The CDR3 DNA reads TGCAGCGTTGAGGTGGGGACAGGGCGGGAGACCCAGTACTTC. The V gene is TRBV29-1, the J gene TRBJ2-5, with 9 nucleotides matching TRBD1. CDR1 and CDR2 (germline): SQVTM, ANQGSEA. The CDR3 runs to 14 residues. The junction had 7 bases not matched to a gene; V was cut back by 3 bases and J by 5 bases.

In its sample, this clone was seen a few times. The chain employs TRBV13 and TRBJ2-7, with unresolved D. Between the trimmed V and J ends, which lost 4 bases and 7 bases, there was a span of 14 bases. Germline-derived CDR1 and CDR2 are PRHDT and FYEKMQ (reference sequence). This CDR3 region has 13 residues. The CDR3 here is CASSSDGPSEQYF. In DNA form, the CDR3 reads TGTGCCAGCAGCTCGGACGGGCCTAGTGAGCAGTACTTC.

The rearrangement links TRBV5-6 to TRBJ2-1; D is unresolved. The germline V gene has CDR1 SGHDT and CDR2 YYEEEE. Trimming shortened V by 0 bases and J by 4 bases, and 17 bases separated the two germline ends. This CDR3 has 17 residues. CDR3 region: CASSLAVPMRMYNEQFF. In DNA form, the CDR3 reads TGTGCCAGCAGCTTGGCCGTTCCCATGCGGATGTACAATGAGCAGTTCTTC.

J is TRBJ2-3 and V is TRBV11-2, with D possibly being TRBD1 (6 bases). This CDR3 has 16 residues. Germline assignment: CDR1 SGHAT and CDR2 FQNNGV. Trimming cost V 6 bases and J 4 bases, with 20 bases left between them. CDR3 bases: TGTGCCAGCAGGGGACCAGGGGCCCCTAACCCAGATACGCAGTATTTT. Its translation is CASRGPGAPNPDTQYF.

The J gene is TRBJ2-1, the V gene TRBV11-2, with 7 bases identical to TRBD1. The V gene's germline CDR1 is SGHAT and CDR2 FQNNGV. After removal of 5 bases from V and 2 bases from J, the junction contained 6 bases not matched to a gene. The CDR3 runs 15 residues. In nucleotides, the CDR3 is TGTGCCAGCAGCCGTTCAGGGGGACCCTACAATGAGCAGTTCTTC. Its translation is CASSRSGGPYNEQFF.

The gene calls are TRBV11-1 and TRBJ2-1; 8 bases match TRBD2. Germline V gene lookup returns CDR1 SGHAT and CDR2 FQDESV (reference sequence). The CDR3 sequence is 18 residues long. Unmatched junction bases numbered 12, after V lost 2 bases and J lost 3 bases. Written as DNA, the CDR3 is TGTGCCAGCAGCTTACGGGCCGGGGCGGCGGGGGGCTACAATGAGCAGTTCTTC. Its translation is CASSLRAGAAGGYNEQFF.

This clone has just a few counts. This chain links TRBV27 with TRBJ2-2; 10 nucleotides match TRBD1. The CDR3 is made up of 16 amino acids. The V and J ends lost 5 bases and 5 bases, in that order; junction bases with no gene match: 8. The germline gives CDR1 MNHEY, CDR2 SMNVEV (reference sequence). The CDR3: CASSTLTGGLTGELFF. In DNA, the CDR3 is TGTGCCAGCAGTACCCTGACAGGGGGCCTGACCGGGGAGCTGTTTTTT.

The V call is TRBV30, the J call TRBJ1-1, with D unclear. V lost 0 bases to trimming and J lost 2 bases, with 7 bases between them. The CDR3 is 13 residues long. CDR1 is GTSNPN and CDR2 is SVGIG in the germline V gene (reference sequence). The CDR3 DNA sequence: TGTGCCTGGAGTGTCGTACGCAACACTGAAGCTTTCTTT. Protein sequence: CAWSVVRNTEAFF.